Shown below are 3 T cell receptor beta chains from a single sample sequenced in a study of cytomegalovirus exposure and HLA in healthy donors. Primers: 60 Vbeta forward and 13 Jbeta reverse. TCRdb's copy holds only in-frame clones and misses some; the assay was immunoSEQ multiplex PCR. The sample has some 140,000 clones; more than 70% are singletons. Material for sequencing was PBMCs. These receptors originate from a young man in good health and CMV-seronegative.

The chain employs TRBV29-1 and TRBJ2-7; a weak D match, TRBD2 (5 bases). This CDR3 has 13 amino acids. In germline, CDR1 is SQVTM, CDR2 ANQGSEA. Trimming removed 3 bases at V and 2 bases at J, with 11 bases between. The CDR3 DNA follows: TGCAGCGTTGAGGAGGCCGCTACCTACGAGCAGTACTTC. This translates into CSVEEAATYEQYF.

This clone has a single count. This chain's CDR3 is CASSSLQGSPYYGYTF. The CDR3 nucleotides read TGTGCCAGCAGCTCGCTTCAGGGAAGTCCTTACTATGGCTACACCTTC. The chain employs TRBV5-4 and TRBJ1-2, with TRBD1 as a possible D gene (5 bases). CDR3 size: 16 residues. V lost 3 bases and J 3 bases, leaving 18 bases between the germline ends. Germline CDR1 SGHNT, CDR2 YYREEE (reference sequence). Variable domain in full (rest from reference TRBV5-4 and TRBJ1-2): ETGVTQSPTHLIKTRGQQVTLRCSSQSGHNTVSWYQQALGQGPQFIFQYYREEENGRGNFPPRFSGLQFPNYSSELNVNALELDDSALYLCASSSLQGSPYYGYTFGSGTRLTVV.

CDR3 DNA sequence: TGTGCCAGCAGCTTGGGGCCCTCACCCCATTATCAGCCCCAGCATTTT. Encoded protein: CASSLGPSPHYQPQHF. V and J are TRBV5-5 and TRBJ1-5; D unclear. The CDR3 totals 16 residues. Germline assignment: CDR1 SGHKS and CDR2 YYEKEE (reference sequence). Trimming took 0 bases from V and 5 from J, leaving 15 bases between them.